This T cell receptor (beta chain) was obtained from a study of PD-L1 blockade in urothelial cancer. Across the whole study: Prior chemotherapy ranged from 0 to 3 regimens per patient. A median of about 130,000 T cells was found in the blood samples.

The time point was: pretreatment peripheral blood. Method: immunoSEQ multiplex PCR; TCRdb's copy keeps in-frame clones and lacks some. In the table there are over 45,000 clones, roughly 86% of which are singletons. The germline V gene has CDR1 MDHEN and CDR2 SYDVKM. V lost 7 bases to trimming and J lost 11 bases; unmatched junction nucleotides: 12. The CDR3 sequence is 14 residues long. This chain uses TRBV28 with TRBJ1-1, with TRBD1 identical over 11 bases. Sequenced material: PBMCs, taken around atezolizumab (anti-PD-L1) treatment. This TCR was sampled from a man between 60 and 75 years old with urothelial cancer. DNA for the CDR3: TGTGCCAGCACCAAGACAGGGACAGGGGGAACTGCTTTCTTT. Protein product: CASTKTGTGGTAFF.